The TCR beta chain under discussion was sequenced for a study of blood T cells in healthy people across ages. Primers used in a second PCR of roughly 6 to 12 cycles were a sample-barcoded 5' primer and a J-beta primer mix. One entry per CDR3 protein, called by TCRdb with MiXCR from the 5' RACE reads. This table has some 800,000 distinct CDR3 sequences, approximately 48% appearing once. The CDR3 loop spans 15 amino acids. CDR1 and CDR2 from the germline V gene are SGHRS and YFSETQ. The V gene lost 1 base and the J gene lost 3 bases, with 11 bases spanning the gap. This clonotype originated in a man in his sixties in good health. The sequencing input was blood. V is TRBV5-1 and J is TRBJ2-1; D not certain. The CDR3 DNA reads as TGCGCCAGCAGCTTGTATGTAGATCTCTACAATGAGCAGTTCTTC. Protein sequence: CASSLYVDLYNEQFF.